Below are 30 T cell receptor beta chains sequenced from a single sample in a study of beta chain features in type 1 diabetes. Expressed TCRB transcripts were sequenced because the entire RNA isolate underwent reverse transcription. Produced via immunoSEQ multiplex PCR; TCRdb's table is partial and in-frame only. The sample has about 400,000 clones, around 13% seen once. Specimen: naive CD4+ T cells from blood. Receptor source: a man in his late teens or twenties in good health.

The chain is built from TRBV6-5 and TRBJ2-1; D gene ambiguous. The germline V gene has CDR1 MNHEY and CDR2 SVGAGI. CDR3 size: 13 residues. V was shortened by 7 bases and J by 4 bases, with 11 bases between the two germline ends. For the CDR3, the DNA is TGTGCCAGCATGCGGTCTTCTTACAATGAGCAGTTCTTC. It yields the protein CASMRSSYNEQFF.

The CDR3 loop reads CSAGTSVSTDTQYF. CDR3 nucleotides: TGCAGCGCGGGGACTAGCGTTAGCACAGATACGCAGTATTTT. V gene TRBV29-1 combines with J gene TRBJ2-3, with TRBD2 identical over 10 bases. Germline V gene lookup returns CDR1 SQVTM and CDR2 ANQGSEA. The CDR3 contains 14 residues. Germline trimming cut 7 bases from V and 0 bases from J; bases unmatched to any gene: 4.

The V and J genes are TRBV7-9 and TRBJ1-5; the D gene is possibly TRBD1 (5 bases). CDR1 is SEHNR, CDR2 FQNEAQ, per germline (reference sequence). V was cut by 0 bases and J by 7 bases, with 13 bases left in between. This CDR3 spans 15 amino acids. CDR3 DNA: TGTGCCAGCAGCTTAGCAGGGGCCTTCGGGCAGCCCCAGCATTTT. Its translation: CASSLAGAFGQPQHF.

This clone was seen more than once but under ten times. V and J are TRBV9 and TRBJ2-7; 9 nucleotides line up with TRBD1. V lost 4 bases to trimming and J lost 3 bases; unmatched junction nucleotides: 5. This CDR3 is built from 14 residues. Germline V gives CDR1 SGDLS, CDR2 YYNGEE. This CDR3 reads CASSPAGQGYEQYF. In DNA form, the CDR3 reads TGTGCCAGCAGCCCCGCGGGACAGGGCTACGAGCAGTACTTC.

This clone occurred a few times. V usage is TRBV2 and J usage is TRBJ2-1; 10 nucleotides match TRBD1. Germline V CDR1 and CDR2: SNHLY, FYNNEI. The CDR3 is 12 residues long. CDR3 sequence (DNA): TGTGGATCCGGGACAGGGGTTTCTGAGCAGTTCTTC. This sequence encodes CGSGTGVSEQFF.

The chain uses TRBV11-2 and TRBJ2-1; 13 bases align to TRBD2. V lost 6 bases and J lost 8; bases outside the gene matches: 7. Germline lookup yields CDR1 SGHAT and CDR2 FQNNGV. The CDR3 has 15 residues. The CDR3 loop reads CASRAGTSGAHEQFF. CDR3 nucleotide sequence: TGTGCCAGCAGGGCAGGGACTAGCGGGGCCCATGAGCAGTTCTTC.

J is TRBJ2-7 and V is TRBV11-2; 8 nucleotides match TRBD2. The V and J ends lost 3 bases and 6 bases, in that order; junction bases with no gene match: 4. CDR1 and CDR2 (germline): SGHAT, FQNNGV. The CDR3 loop spans 13 amino acids. The CDR3 is CASSFTGLGEQYF. CDR3 sequence (DNA): TGTGCCAGCAGCTTCACGGGACTAGGCGAGCAGTACTTC.

This clone was counted between two and nine times. This rearrangement joins TRBV7-2 to TRBJ1-2; possibly TRBD1 for D (5 bases). The germline V gene has CDR1 SGHTA and CDR2 FQGNSA. The CDR3 has 12 residues. The germline V and J ends were trimmed by 3 bases and 4 bases, with 6 bases remaining between them. The CDR3 spells CASSFDSYGYTF. CDR3 coding DNA: TGTGCCAGCAGCTTCGACAGCTATGGCTACACCTTC.

V is TRBV5-1 and J is TRBJ2-1; the match to TRBD2 covers 12 bases. The J segment lost 4 bases and the V segment lost 2 bases, leaving 1 base of the junction unmatched. This CDR3 spans 15 amino acids. Germline values: CDR1 SGHRS, CDR2 YFSETQ. The CDR3 loop reads CASSFGLAGYNEQFF. CDR3 nucleotides: TGCGCCAGCAGCTTCGGACTAGCGGGGTACAATGAGCAGTTCTTC.

This clone was found a few times. This specimen includes other DNA sequences encoding the same CDR3. The chain is built from TRBV5-1 and TRBJ2-3; D not certain. The CDR3 contains 12 residues. The germline CDR1 and CDR2 sequences are SGHRS and YFSETQ. V lost 0 bases to trimming and J lost 4 bases, with 3 bases between them. The CDR3 region is CASSLAADTQYF. The CDR3 DNA reads as TGCGCCAGCAGCTTGGCGGCAGATACGCAGTATTTT.

This clone was detected a few times. V and J are TRBV25-1 and TRBJ2-7, with D maybe TRBD1 (5 bases). The length of the CDR3 is 14 residues. Germline values: CDR1 MGHDK, CDR2 SYGVNS. V dropped 8 bases and J dropped 4 bases, with 18 bases sitting between them. For the CDR3, the DNA is TGTGCCAGCGAGACAGTGGCGAGCTCTTACGAGCAGTACTTC. Its translation: CASETVASSYEQYF.

This clone was observed a few times. The rearrangement joins TRBV2 to TRBJ2-3, with 11 bases aligning to TRBD2. This CDR3 has 16 amino acids. J lost 6 bases, V lost 9 bases, and 14 bases had no gene match. Germline lookup yields CDR1 SNHLY and CDR2 FYNNEI. CDR3 sequence: CARSEALAGGRDTQYF. The CDR3 DNA follows: TGTGCCAGGAGCGAAGCCCTAGCGGGGGGCAGGGATACGCAGTATTTT.

This clone came up a few times. This chain connects TRBV7-2 to TRBJ2-7; D perhaps matches TRBD1 (6 bases). The CDR3 runs 11 residues. From germline, CDR1 is SGHTA and CDR2 FQGNSA. Trimming cost V 5 bases and J 10 bases, with 12 bases left between them. Here the CDR3 reads CASSTDRIQYF. As DNA, the CDR3 is TGTGCCAGCAGCACAGACAGGATCCAGTACTTC. The full variable domain, completed using reference TRBV7-2 and TRBJ2-7, is GAGVSQSPSNKVTEKGKDVELRCDPISGHTALYWYRQSLGQGLEFLIYFQGNSAPDKSGLPSDRFSAERTGGSVSTLTIQRTQQEDSAVYLCASSTDRIQYFGPGTRLTVT.

The genes are TRBV14 and TRBJ2-3; D ambiguous. The CDR3 contains 18 residues. Germline values: CDR1 SGHDN, CDR2 FVKESK. With 1 base removed from V and 1 base from J, the gap between germline ends came to 18 bases. The CDR3 reads CASSQVLFTGLRTDTQYF. In nucleotides, the CDR3 is TGTGCCAGCAGCCAAGTATTGTTTACGGGTTTGCGCACAGATACGCAGTATTTT. The whole variable domain, filled in from reference TRBV14 and TRBJ2-3, reads EAGVTQFPSHSVIEKGQTVTLRCDPISGHDNLYWYRRVMGKEIKFLLHFVKESKQDESGMPNNRFLAERTGGTYSTLKVQPAELEDSGVYFCASSQVLFTGLRTDTQYFGPGTRLTVL.

This clone was counted a few times. CDR3 DNA: TGTGCCTGGACGTACAAATACGGGGGAGGCCAGCCCCAGCATTTT. This codes for CAWTYKYGGGQPQHF. J is TRBJ1-5 and V is TRBV30; maybe TRBD1 (5 bases). Germline loops: CDR1 GTSNPN, CDR2 SVGIG (reference sequence). This CDR3 comprises 15 residues. V lost 4 bases, J lost 7 bases, and 20 bases lay in between.

This clone appeared a few times. The V and J genes are TRBV7-9 and TRBJ1-1; the match to TRBD1 covers 7 bases. The CDR3 length is 14 residues. The germline gives CDR1 SEHNR, CDR2 FQNEAQ (reference sequence). The V gene end was trimmed by 4 bases and the J gene end by 5 bases; junction bases not matched to a gene: 7. CDR3 sequence reads: CASSSTGVGTEAFF. CDR3 DNA sequence: TGTGCCAGCAGCTCTACAGGGGTTGGTACTGAAGCTTTCTTT.

V and J are TRBV7-9 and TRBJ1-1; TRBD1 is a possible D gene (5 bases). V was pared by 6 bases and J by 2 bases, with 10 bases between. From germline, CDR1 is SEHNR and CDR2 FQNEAQ (reference sequence). CDR3 length: 13 amino acids. The CDR3 loop is CASRGGDNTEAFF. CDR3 DNA: TGTGCCAGCAGGGGGGGGGATAACACTGAAGCTTTCTTT.

The chain uses TRBV19 and TRBJ1-2, with D tentatively TRBD1 (6 bases). V lost 3 bases to trimming and J lost 0 bases, with 20 bases between them. CDR1 and CDR2 (germline): LNHDA, SQIVND (reference sequence). There are 18 residues in the CDR3. CDR3 loop: CASSMVIRTATANYGYTF. The DNA for the CDR3 is TGTGCCAGTAGTATGGTTATTCGGACAGCCACAGCTAACTATGGCTACACCTTC.

The chain couples TRBV7-9 to TRBJ2-2; 8 nucleotides line up with TRBD1. This CDR3 spans 16 amino acids. V shed 5 bases, J shed 3 bases, and the junction held 8 bases outside the gene matches. The germline CDR1 and CDR2 sequences are SEHNR and FQNEAQ (reference sequence). CDR3 bases: TGTGCCAGCAGCCCCGGACAGGGACTCTACACCGGGGAGCTGTTTTTT. Its protein is CASSPGQGLYTGELFF.

This clone occurred a few times. V is TRBV28 and J is TRBJ2-3; tentatively, D is TRBD1 (6 bases). V was shortened by 5 bases and J by 1 base, with 16 bases between the two germline ends. The CDR3 runs 16 residues. Germline CDR1 reads MDHEN; CDR2 reads SYDVKM. The CDR3: CASSAADSLGTDTQYF. CDR3 in DNA: TGTGCCAGCAGTGCCGCGGACAGTTTGGGCACAGATACGCAGTATTTT.

This clone was detected only a few times. The chain is built from TRBV6-5 and TRBJ1-2; D uncertain. This CDR3 comprises 13 residues. V was shortened by 1 base and J by 8 bases, with 11 bases between the two germline ends. Germline V gene lookup returns CDR1 MNHEY and CDR2 SVGAGI. The CDR3 sequence: CASSYYLGRGYTF. CDR3 coding DNA: TGTGCCAGCAGTTACTACCTTGGTCGGGGCTACACCTTC.

This clone was seen only a few times. CDR3 in DNA: TGTGCCAGCAGCACCGGGACTAGCGTGTACAATGAGCAGTTCTTC. As protein: CASSTGTSVYNEQFF. The chain carries TRBV7-2 and TRBJ2-1; TRBD2 agrees at 10 bases. CDR3 length: 15 amino acids. J lost 4 bases, V lost 5 bases, and 5 bases had no gene match. CDR1 is SGHTA, CDR2 FQGNSA, per germline.

This clone showed up just a few times. This chain connects TRBV4-2 to TRBJ1-4, with D possibly being TRBD1 (5 bases). With 6 bases removed from V and 8 bases from J, the gap between germline ends came to 13 bases. Germline assignment: CDR1 LGHNA and CDR2 YNFKEQ. There are 13 residues in the CDR3. The CDR3 nucleotides read TGTGCCAGCAGAACGAACGGGGGGGAAAAACTGTTTTTT. This codes for CASRTNGGEKLFF.

This clone was observed a few times. V is TRBV7-2 and J is TRBJ2-5; possibly TRBD2 for D (6 bases). From germline, CDR1 is SGHTA and CDR2 FQGNSA. This CDR3 region has 13 residues. V was trimmed by 5 bases and J by 4 bases, leaving 11 bases between them. Here the CDR3 reads CASSRGSAETQYF. In nucleotides, the CDR3 is TGTGCCAGCAGCCGGGGGTCAGCAGAGACCCAGTACTTC.

This chain uses TRBV10-3 with TRBJ2-3; D remains ambiguous. The CDR3 consists of 14 residues. Germline V gene lookup returns CDR1 ENHRY and CDR2 SYGVKD. V was shortened by 8 bases and J by 6 bases, with 18 bases between the two germline ends. CDR3 sequence: CAIVDSSVTDTQYF. In DNA form, the CDR3 reads TGTGCCATCGTTGATAGCTCTGTTACGGATACGCAGTATTTT.

V usage is TRBV5-1 and J usage is TRBJ2-3; possibly TRBD2 for D (6 bases). This CDR3 has 14 residues. V lost 4 bases to trimming and J lost 2 bases, with 11 bases between them. Germline CDR1 is SGHRS and CDR2 is YFSETQ. CDR3 sequence: CASSGGNPTDTQYF. CDR3 nucleotide sequence: TGCGCCAGCAGCGGGGGGAATCCCACAGATACGCAGTATTTT.

The table lists this clone with a few counts. This specimen includes other DNA sequences encoding the same CDR3. The V and J genes are TRBV7-3 and TRBJ2-3, with 7 bases lining up with TRBD1. The V gene end was trimmed by 5 bases and the J gene end by 0 bases; junction bases not matched to a gene: 2. This CDR3 is 14 amino acids long. The germline gives CDR1 SGHTA, CDR2 FQGTGA. The CDR3 loop is CASSPGQSTDTQYF. CDR3 DNA sequence: TGTGCCAGCAGCCCGGGACAGAGCACAGATACGCAGTATTTT.

J is TRBJ2-7 and V is TRBV9; no reliable D call. In germline, CDR1 is SGDLS, CDR2 YYNGEE. Trimming removed 0 bases from V and 2 bases from J, with 6 bases in between. The CDR3 consists of 13 residues. CDR3 coding DNA: TGTGCCAGCAGCGTAGGACACGCCTACGAGCAGTACTTC. Amino acid sequence: CASSVGHAYEQYF.

The V call is TRBV30, the J call TRBJ2-2; D gene unclear. Per germline, CDR1 GTSNPN and CDR2 SVGIG (reference sequence). This CDR3 is built from 15 residues. Trimming shortened V by 7 bases and J by 2 bases, and 17 bases separated the two germline ends. The CDR3 sequence: CASPPAWANTGELFF. The CDR3 DNA is TGTGCCTCCCCACCCGCTTGGGCCAACACCGGGGAGCTGTTTTTT.

This clone showed up just a few times. V and J are TRBV6-5 and TRBJ1-2, with D perhaps TRBD1 (5 bases). The V and J ends lost 2 bases and 6 bases respectively, with 10 bases between them. Per the germline V gene, CDR1 is MNHEY and CDR2 is SVGAGI. The CDR3 runs to 13 residues. As DNA, the CDR3 is TGTGCCAGCAGTTACAGGGCAGGGAATGGCTACACCTTC. It yields the protein CASSYRAGNGYTF.